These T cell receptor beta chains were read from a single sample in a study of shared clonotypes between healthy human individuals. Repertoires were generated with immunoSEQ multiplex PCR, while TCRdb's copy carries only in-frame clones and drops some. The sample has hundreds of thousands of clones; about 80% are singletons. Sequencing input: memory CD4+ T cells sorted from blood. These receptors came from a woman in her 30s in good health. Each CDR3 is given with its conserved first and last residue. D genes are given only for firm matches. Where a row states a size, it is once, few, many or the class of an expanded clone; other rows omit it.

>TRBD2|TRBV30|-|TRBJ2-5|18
CAWSVLRGLAGGQETQYF
TGTGCCTGGAGTGTACTCCGTGGACTAGCGGGAGGCCAAGAGACCCAGTACTTC
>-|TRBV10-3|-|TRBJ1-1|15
CAISEREPGPEEAFF
TGTGCCATCAGTGAGCGGGAACCGGGGCCAGAGGAAGCTTTCTTT
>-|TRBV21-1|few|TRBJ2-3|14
CASSKECSTDTQYF
TGTGCCAGCAGCAAAGAATGTAGCACAGATACGCAGTATTTT
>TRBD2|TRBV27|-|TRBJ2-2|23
CARTMTASPGGRQLAGNTGELFF
TGTGCCAGGACCATGACAGCCTCGCCGGGGGGGCGGCAGCTAGCGGGGAACACCGGGGAGCTGTTTTTT
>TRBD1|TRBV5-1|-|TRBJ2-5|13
CASSFDRVETQYF
TGCGCCAGCAGCTTCGACAGGGTGGAGACCCAGTACTTC
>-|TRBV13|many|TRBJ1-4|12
CASSLANEKLFF
TGTGCCAGCAGCTTGGCTAATGAAAAACTGTTTTTT
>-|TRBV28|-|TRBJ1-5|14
CASSSPGGNQPQHF
TGTGCCAGCAGTTCCCCAGGGGGCAATCAGCCCCAGCATTTT
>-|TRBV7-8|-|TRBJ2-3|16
CASSLKQILGGGTQYF
TGTGCCAGCAGCTTAAAGCAAATTCTAGGGGGTGGTACGCAGTATTTT
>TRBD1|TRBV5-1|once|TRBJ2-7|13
CASSGGQDYEQYF
TGCGCCAGCAGCGGCGGACAGGATTACGAGCAGTACTTC
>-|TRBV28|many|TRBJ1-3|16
CASRPWGLDSGNTIYF
TGTGCCAGCAGACCATGGGGACTGGATTCTGGAAACACCATATATTTT
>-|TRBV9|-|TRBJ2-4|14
CARIPGLAKNIQYF
TGTGCCAGGATCCCAGGGCTAGCCAAAAACATTCAGTACTTC
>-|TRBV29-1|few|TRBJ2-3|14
CSVRPTRSTDTQYF
TGCAGCGTTAGACCGACTAGAAGCACAGATACGCAGTATTTT
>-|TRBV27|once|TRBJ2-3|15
CASSPRGTITNTQYF
TGTGCCAGCAGTCCTCGGGGGACAATAACAAATACGCAGTATTTT
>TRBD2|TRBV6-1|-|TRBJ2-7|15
CASSGRAGGPYEQYF
TGTGCCAGCAGTGGCCGAGCGGGAGGGCCCTACGAGCAGTACTTC
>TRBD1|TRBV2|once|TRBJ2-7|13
CASTRQGAREQYF
TGTGCCAGCACTAGACAGGGGGCGCGCGAGCAGTACTTC
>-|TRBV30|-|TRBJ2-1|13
CAWSRLAINEQFF
TGTGCCTGGAGCCGGCTAGCGATCAATGAGCAGTTCTTC
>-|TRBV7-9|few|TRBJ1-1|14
CASSLAGGNTEAFF
TGTGCCAGCAGCTTAGCGGGCGGGAACACTGAAGCTTTCTTT
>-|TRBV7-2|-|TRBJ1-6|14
CASSPLDLNSPLHF
TGTGCCAGCAGCCCACTAGACCTTAATTCACCCCTCCACTTT
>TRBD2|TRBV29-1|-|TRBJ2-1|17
CSVVGLLAGVGNNEQFF
TGCAGCGTTGTCGGCCTCTTAGCGGGAGTGGGGAACAATGAGCAGTTCTTC
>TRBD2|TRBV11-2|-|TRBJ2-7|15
CASSLVASGTRGQYF
TGTGCCAGCAGCTTAGTCGCTAGCGGGACGCGCGGGCAGTACTTC
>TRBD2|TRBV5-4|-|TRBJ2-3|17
CASSLGLSGSPTDTQYF
TGTGCCAGCAGCTTGGGTCTTAGCGGGAGCCCCACAGATACGCAGTATTTT
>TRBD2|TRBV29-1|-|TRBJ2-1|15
CSVDWGGRENNEQFF
TGCAGCGTTGATTGGGGCGGGAGGGAGAACAATGAGCAGTTCTTC
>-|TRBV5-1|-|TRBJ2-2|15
CASSLTGGNTGELFF
TGCGCCAGCAGCTTGACGGGCGGGAACACCGGGGAGCTGTTTTTT
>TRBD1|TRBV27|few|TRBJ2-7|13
CASSRDRDYEQYF
TGTGCCAGCAGCCGGGACAGGGACTACGAGCAGTACTTC
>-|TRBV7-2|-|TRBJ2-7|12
CASSSQRNEQYF
TGTGCCAGCAGCTCCCAGAGAAACGAGCAGTACTTC
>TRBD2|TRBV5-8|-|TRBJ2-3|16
CASSPLSGRAGDTQYF
TGTGCCAGCAGCCCCCTTAGCGGGAGGGCCGGAGATACGCAGTATTTT
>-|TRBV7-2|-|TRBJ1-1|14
CASSLGGTRRKAFF
TGTGCCAGCAGCTTAGGGGGGACAAGACGAAAAGCTTTCTTT
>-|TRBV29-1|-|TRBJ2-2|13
CSVASYFGGELFF
TGCAGCGTTGCTAGCTACTTTGGCGGGGAGCTGTTTTTT
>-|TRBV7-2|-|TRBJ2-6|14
CASSSISGANVLTF
TGTGCCAGCAGCTCGATATCTGGGGCCAACGTCCTGACTTTC
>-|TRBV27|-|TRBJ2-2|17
CASSFRLIPSGTGELFF
TGTGCCAGCAGTTTTCGACTTATCCCGTCGGGCACCGGGGAGCTGTTTTTT
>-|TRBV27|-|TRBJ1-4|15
CASSPRALGNEKLFF
TGTGCCAGCAGTCCCCGAGCCCTGGGGAATGAAAAACTGTTTTTT
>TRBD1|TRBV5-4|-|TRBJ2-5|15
CASSTGQEYQETQYF
TGTGCCAGCAGCACCGGACAGGAGTACCAAGAGACCCAGTACTTC
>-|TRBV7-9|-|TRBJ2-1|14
CASSPPGTPNEQFF
TGTGCCAGCAGCCCACCCGGGACTCCCAATGAGCAGTTCTTC
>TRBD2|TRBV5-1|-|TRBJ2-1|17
CASSFRGTSGTTDEQFF
TGCGCCAGCAGCTTTAGGGGGACTAGCGGGACTACCGATGAGCAGTTCTTC
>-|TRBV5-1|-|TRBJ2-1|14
CASSFTSGVYEQFF
TGCGCCAGCAGCTTTACCTCAGGGGTGTATGAGCAGTTCTTC
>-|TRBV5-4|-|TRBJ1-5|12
CASSHDSQPQHF
TGTGCCAGCAGCCACGACAGTCAGCCCCAGCATTTT
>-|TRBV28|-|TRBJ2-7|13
CASSQPAGGEQYF
TGTGCCAGCAGCCAACCGGCAGGCGGCGAGCAGTACTTC
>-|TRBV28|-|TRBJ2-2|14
CASSLAGWAGELFF
TGTGCCAGCAGTTTGGCAGGGTGGGCCGGGGAGCTGTTTTTT
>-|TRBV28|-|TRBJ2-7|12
CASTGSRYEQYF
TGTGCCAGCACCGGGAGTCGGTACGAGCAGTACTTC
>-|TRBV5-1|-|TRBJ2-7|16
CASSLEDRSRSYEQYF
TGCGCCAGCAGCTTGGAAGACAGGTCTCGTTCTTACGAGCAGTACTTC
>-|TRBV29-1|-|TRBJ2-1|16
CSVEDRVRGFSNEQFF
TGCAGCGTTGAAGATCGGGTCAGGGGTTTCAGCAATGAGCAGTTCTTC
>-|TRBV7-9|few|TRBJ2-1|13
CASSSLWTEQQFF
TGTGCCAGCAGCTCACTATGGACAGAGCAGCAGTTCTTC
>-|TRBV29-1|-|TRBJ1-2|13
CSVEVTTSYGYTF
TGCAGCGTTGAAGTTACCACCTCCTATGGCTACACCTTC
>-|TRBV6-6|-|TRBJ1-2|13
CASRQTGGYGYTF
TGTGCCAGCAGGCAGACAGGCGGCTATGGCTACACCTTC
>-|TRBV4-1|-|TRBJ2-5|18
CASSQVSSGGNRGETQYF
TGCGCCAGCAGCCAAGTTTCCTCTGGGGGGAATCGCGGAGAGACCCAGTACTTC
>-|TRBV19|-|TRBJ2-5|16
CASSIDPRAGQETQYF
TGTGCCAGTAGTATAGATCCGCGGGCCGGCCAAGAGACCCAGTACTTC
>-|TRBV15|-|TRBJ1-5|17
CATSRNPGTVSNQPQHF
TGTGCCACCAGCAGAAATCCCGGGACGGTTAGCAATCAGCCCCAGCATTTT
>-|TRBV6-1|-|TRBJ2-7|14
CASSEYYSSYEQYF
TGTGCCAGCAGTGAATATTATAGCTCCTACGAGCAGTACTTC
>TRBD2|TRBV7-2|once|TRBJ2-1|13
CASSFTSVNEQFF
TGTGCCAGCAGCTTTACTAGCGTCAATGAGCAGTTCTTC
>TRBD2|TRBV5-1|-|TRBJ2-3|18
CASSLYESGAGGPGTQYF
TGCGCCAGCAGCTTGTACGAGTCGGGAGCGGGAGGGCCCGGGACGCAGTATTTT
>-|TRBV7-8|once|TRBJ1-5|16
CASSLVVGGGHQPQHF
TGTGCCAGCAGCTTAGTTGTCGGTGGAGGGCATCAGCCCCAGCATTTT
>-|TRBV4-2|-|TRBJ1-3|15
CASSQGLGEGNTIYF
TGTGCCAGCAGCCAAGGACTTGGGGAAGGAAACACCATATATTTT
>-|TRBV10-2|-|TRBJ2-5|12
CASSAEGETQYF
TGCGCCAGCAGTGCTGAGGGAGAGACCCAGTACTTC
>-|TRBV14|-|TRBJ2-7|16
CASSQGLLTPRYEQYF
TGTGCCAGCAGCCAAGGACTGCTAACACCCAGATACGAGCAGTACTTC
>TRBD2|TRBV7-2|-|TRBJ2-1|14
CASSLGSGRFEQFF
TGTGCCAGCAGCTTAGGTAGCGGGAGGTTTGAGCAGTTCTTC
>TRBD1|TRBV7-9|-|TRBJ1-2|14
CASSIGQGNYGYTF
TGTGCCAGCAGCATAGGACAGGGGAACTATGGCTACACCTTC